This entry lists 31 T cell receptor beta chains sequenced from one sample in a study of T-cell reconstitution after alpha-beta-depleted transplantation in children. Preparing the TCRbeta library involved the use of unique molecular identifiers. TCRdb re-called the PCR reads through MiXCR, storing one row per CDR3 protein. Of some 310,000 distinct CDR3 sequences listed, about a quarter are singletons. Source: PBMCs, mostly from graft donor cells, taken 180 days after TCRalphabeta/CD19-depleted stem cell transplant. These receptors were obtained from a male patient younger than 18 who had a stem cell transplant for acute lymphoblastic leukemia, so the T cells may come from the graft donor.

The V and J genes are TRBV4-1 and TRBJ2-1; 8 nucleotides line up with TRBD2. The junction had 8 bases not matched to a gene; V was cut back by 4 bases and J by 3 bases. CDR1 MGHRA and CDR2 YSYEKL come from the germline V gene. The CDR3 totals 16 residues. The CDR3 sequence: CASSLTGLALYNEQFF. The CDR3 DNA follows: TGCGCCAGCAGCCTCACTGGACTAGCCCTCTACAATGAGCAGTTCTTC.

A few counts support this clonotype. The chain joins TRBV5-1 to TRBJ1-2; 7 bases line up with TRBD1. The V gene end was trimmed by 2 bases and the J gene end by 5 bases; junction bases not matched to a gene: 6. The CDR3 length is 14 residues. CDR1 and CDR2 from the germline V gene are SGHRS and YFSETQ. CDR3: CASSFPGTEYGYTF. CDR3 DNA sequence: TGCGCCAGCAGCTTCCCCGGGACAGAGTATGGCTACACCTTC.

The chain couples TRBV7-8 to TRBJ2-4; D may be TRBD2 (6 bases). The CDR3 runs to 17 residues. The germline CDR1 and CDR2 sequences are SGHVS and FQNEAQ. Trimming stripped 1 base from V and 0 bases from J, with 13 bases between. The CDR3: CASSLVASVLAKNIQYF. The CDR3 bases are TGTGCCAGCAGCTTAGTAGCTAGCGTGCTAGCCAAAAACATTCAGTACTTC.

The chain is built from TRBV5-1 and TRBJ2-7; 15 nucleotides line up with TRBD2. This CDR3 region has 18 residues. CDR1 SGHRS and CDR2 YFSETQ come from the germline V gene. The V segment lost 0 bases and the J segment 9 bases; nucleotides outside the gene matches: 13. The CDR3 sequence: CASSLVSRTSGRAIVQYF. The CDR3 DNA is TGCGCCAGCAGCTTGGTCTCCCGGACTAGCGGGAGGGCCATAGTGCAGTACTTC. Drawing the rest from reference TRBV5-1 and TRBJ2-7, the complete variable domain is KAGVTQTPRYLIKTRGQQVTLSCSPISGHRSVSWYQQTPGQGLQFLFEYFSETQRNKGNFPGRFSGRQFSNSRSEMNVSTLELGDSALYLCASSLVSRTSGRAIVQYFGPGTRLTVT.

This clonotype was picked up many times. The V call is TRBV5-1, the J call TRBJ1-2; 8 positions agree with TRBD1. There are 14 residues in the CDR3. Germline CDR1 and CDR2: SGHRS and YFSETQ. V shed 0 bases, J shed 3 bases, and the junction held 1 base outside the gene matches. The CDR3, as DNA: TGCGCCAGCAGCTTGGGGGACAGGCACTATGGCTACACCTTC. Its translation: CASSLGDRHYGYTF.

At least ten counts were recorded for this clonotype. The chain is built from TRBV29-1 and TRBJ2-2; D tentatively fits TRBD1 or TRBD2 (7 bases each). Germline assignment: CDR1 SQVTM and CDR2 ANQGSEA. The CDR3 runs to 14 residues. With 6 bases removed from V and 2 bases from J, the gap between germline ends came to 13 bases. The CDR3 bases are TGCAGCGTGGCAGGGGGACTAAACACCGGGGAGCTGTTTTTT. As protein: CSVAGGLNTGELFF.

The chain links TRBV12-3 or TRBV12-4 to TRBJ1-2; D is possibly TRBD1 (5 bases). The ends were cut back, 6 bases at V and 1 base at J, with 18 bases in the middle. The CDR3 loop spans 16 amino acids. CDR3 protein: CASSPLSGRVNYGYTF. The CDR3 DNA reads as TGTGCCAGCAGCCCCCTCTCGGGACGGGTTAACTATGGCTACACCTTC.

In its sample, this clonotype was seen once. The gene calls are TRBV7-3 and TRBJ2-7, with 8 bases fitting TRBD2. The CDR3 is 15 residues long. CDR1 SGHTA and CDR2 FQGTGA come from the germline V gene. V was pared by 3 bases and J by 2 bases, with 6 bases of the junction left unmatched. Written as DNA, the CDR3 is TGTGCCAGCAGCTTCGCCAGCGGGAGTACCTACGAGCAGTACTTC. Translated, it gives CASSFASGSTYEQYF. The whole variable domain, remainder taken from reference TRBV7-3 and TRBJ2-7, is GAGVSQTPSNKVTEKGKYVELRCDPISGHTALYWYRQSLGQGPEFLIYFQGTGAADDSGLPNDRFFAVRPEGSVSTLKIQRTERGDSAVYLCASSFASGSTYEQYFGPGTRLTVT.

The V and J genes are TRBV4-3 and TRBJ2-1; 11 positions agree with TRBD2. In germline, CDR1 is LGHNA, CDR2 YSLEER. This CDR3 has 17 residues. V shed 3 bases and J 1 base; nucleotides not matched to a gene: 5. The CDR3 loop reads CASSQLGTSGSYNEQFF. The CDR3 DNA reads TGCGCCAGCAGCCAGCTCGGGACTAGCGGATCCTACAATGAGCAGTTCTTC.

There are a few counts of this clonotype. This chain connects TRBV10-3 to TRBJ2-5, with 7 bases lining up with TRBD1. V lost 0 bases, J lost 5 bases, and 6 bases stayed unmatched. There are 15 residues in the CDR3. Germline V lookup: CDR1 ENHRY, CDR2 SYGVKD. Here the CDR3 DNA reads TGTGCCATCAGTGAGTCAACAGGGGAGACGGAGACCCAGTACTTC. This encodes CAISESTGETETQYF.

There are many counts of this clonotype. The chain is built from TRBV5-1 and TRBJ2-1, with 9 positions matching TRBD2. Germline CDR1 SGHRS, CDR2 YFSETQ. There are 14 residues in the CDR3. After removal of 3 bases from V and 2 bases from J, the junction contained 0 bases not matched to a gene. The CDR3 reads CASSSSGTYNEQFF. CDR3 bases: TGCGCCAGCAGCTCTAGCGGGACCTACAATGAGCAGTTCTTC. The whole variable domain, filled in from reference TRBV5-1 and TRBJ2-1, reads KAGVTQTPRYLIKTRGQQVTLSCSPISGHRSVSWYQQTPGQGLQFLFEYFSETQRNKGNFPGRFSGRQFSNSRSEMNVSTLELGDSALYLCASSSSGTYNEQFFGPGTRLTVL.

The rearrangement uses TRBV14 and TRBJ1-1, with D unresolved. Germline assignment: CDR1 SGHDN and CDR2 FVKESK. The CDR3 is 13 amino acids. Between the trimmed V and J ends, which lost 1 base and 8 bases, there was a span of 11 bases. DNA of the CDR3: TGTGCCAGCAGCCAAGTTTGGTCGGTGGAAGCTTTCTTT. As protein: CASSQVWSVEAFF.

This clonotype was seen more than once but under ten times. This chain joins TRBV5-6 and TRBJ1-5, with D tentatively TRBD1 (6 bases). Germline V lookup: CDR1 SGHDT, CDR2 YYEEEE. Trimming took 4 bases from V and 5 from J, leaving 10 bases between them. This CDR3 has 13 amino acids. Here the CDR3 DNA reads TGTGCCAGCAGCCTACCAGGGGATCAGCCCCAGCATTTT. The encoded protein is CASSLPGDQPQHF.

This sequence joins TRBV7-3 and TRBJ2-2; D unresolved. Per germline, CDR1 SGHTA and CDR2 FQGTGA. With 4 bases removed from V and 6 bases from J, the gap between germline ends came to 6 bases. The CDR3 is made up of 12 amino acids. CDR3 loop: CASSSFPGELFF. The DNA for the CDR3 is TGTGCCAGCAGCTCATTCCCCGGGGAGCTGTTTTTT. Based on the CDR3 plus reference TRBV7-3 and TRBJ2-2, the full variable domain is GAGVSQTPSNKVTEKGKYVELRCDPISGHTALYWYRQSLGQGPEFLIYFQGTGAADDSGLPNDRFFAVRPEGSVSTLKIQRTERGDSAVYLCASSSFPGELFFGEGSRLTVL.

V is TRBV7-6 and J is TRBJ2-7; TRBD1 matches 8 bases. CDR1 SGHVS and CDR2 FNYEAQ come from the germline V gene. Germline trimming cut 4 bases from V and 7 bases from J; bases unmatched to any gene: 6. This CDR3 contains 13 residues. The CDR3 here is CASSSQGAGEQYF. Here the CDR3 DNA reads TGTGCCAGCAGCTCCCAGGGGGCAGGAGAGCAGTACTTC.

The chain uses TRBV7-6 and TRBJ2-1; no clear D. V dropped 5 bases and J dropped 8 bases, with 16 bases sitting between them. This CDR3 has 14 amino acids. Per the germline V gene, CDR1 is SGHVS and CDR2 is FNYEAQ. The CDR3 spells CASSHLTHTYEQFF. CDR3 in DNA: TGTGCCAGCAGCCATCTAACCCACACCTATGAGCAGTTCTTC.

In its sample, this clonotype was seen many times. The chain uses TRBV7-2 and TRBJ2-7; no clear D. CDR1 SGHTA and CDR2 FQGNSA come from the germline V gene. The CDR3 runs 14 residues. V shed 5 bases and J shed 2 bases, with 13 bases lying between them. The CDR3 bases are TGTGCCAGCAGCCCCGAGACTCCCCCCTACGAGCAGTACTTC. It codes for CASSPETPPYEQYF. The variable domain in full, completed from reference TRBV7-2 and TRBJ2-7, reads GAGVSQSPSNKVTEKGKDVELRCDPISGHTALYWYRQSLGQGLEFLIYFQGNSAPDKSGLPSDRFSAERTGGSVSTLTIQRTQQEDSAVYLCASSPETPPYEQYFGPGTRLTVT.

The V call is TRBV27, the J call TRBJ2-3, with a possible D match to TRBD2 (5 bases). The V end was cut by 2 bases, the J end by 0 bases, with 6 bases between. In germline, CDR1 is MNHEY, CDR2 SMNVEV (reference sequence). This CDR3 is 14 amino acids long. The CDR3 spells CASSLQRSTDTQYF. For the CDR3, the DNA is TGTGCCAGCAGTTTACAGCGGAGCACAGATACGCAGTATTTT.

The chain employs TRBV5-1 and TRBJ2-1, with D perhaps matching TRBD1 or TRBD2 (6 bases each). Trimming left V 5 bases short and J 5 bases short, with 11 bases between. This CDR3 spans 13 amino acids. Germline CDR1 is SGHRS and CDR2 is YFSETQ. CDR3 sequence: CASRRDTHNEQFF. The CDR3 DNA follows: TGCGCCAGCAGGCGGGACACCCACAATGAGCAGTTCTTC.

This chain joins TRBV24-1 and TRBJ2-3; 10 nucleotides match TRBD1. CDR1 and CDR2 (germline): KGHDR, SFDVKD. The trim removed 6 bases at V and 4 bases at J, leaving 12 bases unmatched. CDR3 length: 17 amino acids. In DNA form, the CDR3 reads TGTGCCACCAGTCTTGGGACAGGGGCCCCGGGAGCAGATACGCAGTATTTT. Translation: CATSLGTGAPGADTQYF.

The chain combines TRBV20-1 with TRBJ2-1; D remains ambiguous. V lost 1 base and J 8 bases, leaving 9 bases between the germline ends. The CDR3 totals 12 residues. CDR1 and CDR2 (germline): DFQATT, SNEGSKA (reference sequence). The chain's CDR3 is CSARGPGYEQFF. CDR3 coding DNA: TGCAGTGCTAGAGGGCCGGGCTATGAGCAGTTCTTC.

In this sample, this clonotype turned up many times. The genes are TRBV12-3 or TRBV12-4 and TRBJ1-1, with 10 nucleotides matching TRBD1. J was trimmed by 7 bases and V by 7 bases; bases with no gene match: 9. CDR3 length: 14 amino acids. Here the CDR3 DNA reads TGTGCCAGCACCGCTACGACAGGGGGCCGTGAAGCTTTCTTT. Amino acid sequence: CASTATTGGREAFF.

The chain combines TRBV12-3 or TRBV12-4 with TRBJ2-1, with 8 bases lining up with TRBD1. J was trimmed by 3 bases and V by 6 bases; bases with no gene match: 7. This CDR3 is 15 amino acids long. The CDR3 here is CASRLDRGIYNEQFF. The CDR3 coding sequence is TGTGCCAGCAGGCTAGACAGGGGAATCTACAATGAGCAGTTCTTC.

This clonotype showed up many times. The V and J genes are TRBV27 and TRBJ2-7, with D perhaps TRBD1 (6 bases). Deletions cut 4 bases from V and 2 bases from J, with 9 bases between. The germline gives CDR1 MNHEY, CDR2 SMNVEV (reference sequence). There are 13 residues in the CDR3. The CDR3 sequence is CASSSPGAYEQYF. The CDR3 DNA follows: TGTGCCAGCAGTTCTCCAGGGGCCTACGAGCAGTACTTC.

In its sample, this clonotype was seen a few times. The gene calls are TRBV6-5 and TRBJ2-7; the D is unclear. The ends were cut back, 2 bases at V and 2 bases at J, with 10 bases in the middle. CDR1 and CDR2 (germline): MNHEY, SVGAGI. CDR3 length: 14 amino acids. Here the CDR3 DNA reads TGTGCCAGCAGTTACGGTACGCTGACCTACGAGCAGTACTTC. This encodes CASSYGTLTYEQYF.

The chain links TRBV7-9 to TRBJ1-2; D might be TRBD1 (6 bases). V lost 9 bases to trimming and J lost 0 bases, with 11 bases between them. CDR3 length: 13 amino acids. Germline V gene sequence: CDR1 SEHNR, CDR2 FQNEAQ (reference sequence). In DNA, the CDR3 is TGTGCCAGTACGGGACAAGCTAACTATGGCTACACCTTC. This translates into CASTGQANYGYTF.

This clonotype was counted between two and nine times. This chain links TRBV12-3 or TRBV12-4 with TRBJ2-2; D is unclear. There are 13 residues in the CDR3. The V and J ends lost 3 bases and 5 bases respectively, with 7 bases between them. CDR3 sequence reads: CASSFYKTGELFF. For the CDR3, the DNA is TGTGCCAGCAGTTTCTACAAAACCGGGGAGCTGTTTTTT.

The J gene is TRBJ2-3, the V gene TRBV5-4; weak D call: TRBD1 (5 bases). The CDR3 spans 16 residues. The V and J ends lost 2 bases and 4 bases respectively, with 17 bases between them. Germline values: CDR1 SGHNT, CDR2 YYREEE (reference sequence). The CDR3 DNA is TGTGCCAGCAGCTTTTGGGGCCCCCGAGGCGCAGATACGCAGTATTTT. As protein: CASSFWGPRGADTQYF.

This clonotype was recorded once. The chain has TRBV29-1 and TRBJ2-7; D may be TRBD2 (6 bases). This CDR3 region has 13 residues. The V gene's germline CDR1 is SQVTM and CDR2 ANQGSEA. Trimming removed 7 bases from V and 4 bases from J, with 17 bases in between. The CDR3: CSARTTRTYEQYF. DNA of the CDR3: TGCAGCGCTCGGACTACCCGGACTTACGAGCAGTACTTC.

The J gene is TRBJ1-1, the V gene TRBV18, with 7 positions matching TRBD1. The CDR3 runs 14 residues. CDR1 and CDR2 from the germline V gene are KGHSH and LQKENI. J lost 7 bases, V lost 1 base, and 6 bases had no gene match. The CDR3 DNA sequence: TGTGCCAGCTCACCACTAAAACAGGGGAGTGAAGCTTTCTTT. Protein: CASSPLKQGSEAFF.

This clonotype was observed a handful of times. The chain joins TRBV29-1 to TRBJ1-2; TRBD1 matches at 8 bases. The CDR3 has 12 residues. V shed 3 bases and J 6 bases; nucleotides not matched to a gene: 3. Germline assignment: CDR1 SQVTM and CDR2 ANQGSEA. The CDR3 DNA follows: TGCAGCGTTGACCGGACAGGGAATGGCTACACCTTC. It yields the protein CSVDRTGNGYTF.